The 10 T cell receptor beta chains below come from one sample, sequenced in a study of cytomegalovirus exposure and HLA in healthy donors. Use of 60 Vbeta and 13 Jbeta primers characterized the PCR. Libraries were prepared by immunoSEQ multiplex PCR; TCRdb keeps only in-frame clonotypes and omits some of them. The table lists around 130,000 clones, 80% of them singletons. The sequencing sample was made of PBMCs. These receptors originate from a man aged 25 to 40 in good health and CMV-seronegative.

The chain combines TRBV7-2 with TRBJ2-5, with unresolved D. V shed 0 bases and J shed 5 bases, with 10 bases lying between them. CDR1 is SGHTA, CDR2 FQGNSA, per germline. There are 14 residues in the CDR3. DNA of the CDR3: TGTGCCAGCAGCTTAGCGGGCCTTCTGGAGACCCAGTACTTC. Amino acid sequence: CASSLAGLLETQYF. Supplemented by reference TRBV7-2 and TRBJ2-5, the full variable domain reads GAGVSQSPSNKVTEKGKDVELRCDPISGHTALYWYRQSLGQGLEFLIYFQGNSAPDKSGLPSDRFSAERTGGSVSTLTIQRTQQEDSAVYLCASSLAGLLETQYFGPGTRLLVL.

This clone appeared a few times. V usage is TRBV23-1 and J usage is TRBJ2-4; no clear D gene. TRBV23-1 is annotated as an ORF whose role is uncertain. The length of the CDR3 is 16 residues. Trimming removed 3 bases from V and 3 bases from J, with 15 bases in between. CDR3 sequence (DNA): TGCGCCAGCAGTCACCGCCTGACTCGGGTCAAAAACATTCAGTACTTC. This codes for CASSHRLTRVKNIQYF.

The CDR3 sequence is CASSKGQTNQPQHF. CDR3 bases: TGTGCCAGCAGCAAAGGACAGACCAATCAGCCCCAGCATTTT. The gene calls are TRBV21-1 and TRBJ1-5; the table gives TRBD1 as D, unverified against the DNA. TRBV21-1 is flagged as a pseudogene. The CDR3 runs 14 residues.

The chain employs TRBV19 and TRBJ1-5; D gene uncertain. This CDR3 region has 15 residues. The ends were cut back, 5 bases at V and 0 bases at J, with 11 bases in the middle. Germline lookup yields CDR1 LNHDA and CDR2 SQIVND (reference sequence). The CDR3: CASSLADYSNQPQHF. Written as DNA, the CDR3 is TGTGCCAGTAGTCTGGCAGACTATAGCAATCAGCCCCAGCATTTT.

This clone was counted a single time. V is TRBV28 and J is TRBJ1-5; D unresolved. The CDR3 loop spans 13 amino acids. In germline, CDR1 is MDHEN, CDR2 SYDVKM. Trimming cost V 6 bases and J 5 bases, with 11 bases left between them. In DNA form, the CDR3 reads TGTGCCAGCAGGGGAGGGCCCCATCAGCCCCAGCATTTT. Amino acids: CASRGGPHQPQHF.

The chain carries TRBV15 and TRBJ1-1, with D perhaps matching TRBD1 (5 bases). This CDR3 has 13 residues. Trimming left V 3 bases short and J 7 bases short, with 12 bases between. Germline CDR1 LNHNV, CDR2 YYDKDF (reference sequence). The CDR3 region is CATSRLGGVEAFF. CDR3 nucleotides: TGTGCCACCAGCAGGCTGGGGGGGGTTGAAGCTTTCTTT.

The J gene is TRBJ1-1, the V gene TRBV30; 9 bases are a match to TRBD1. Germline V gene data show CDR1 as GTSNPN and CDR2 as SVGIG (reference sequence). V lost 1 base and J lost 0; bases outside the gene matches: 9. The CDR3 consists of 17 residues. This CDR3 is CAWSGGTGLLMNTEAFF. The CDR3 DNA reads TGTGCCTGGAGTGGTGGGACAGGGCTTCTGATGAACACTGAAGCTTTCTTT.

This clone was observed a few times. The DNA for the CDR3 is TGTGCCAGCAGTTTTTCCACACCTACAGGTTCCACCAACGAGCAGTACTTC. This codes for CASSFSTPTGSTNEQYF. V gene TRBV28 combines with J gene TRBJ2-7; weak D call: TRBD1 (5 bases). V dropped 3 bases and J dropped 5 bases, with 23 bases sitting between them. The CDR3 contains 17 residues. CDR1 and CDR2 from the germline V gene are MDHEN and SYDVKM. The full variable domain, completed using reference TRBV28 and TRBJ2-7, is DVKVTQSSRYLVKRTGEKVFLECVQDMDHENMFWYRQDPGLGLRLIYFSYDVKMKEKGDIPEGYSVSREKKERFSLILESASTNQTSMYLCASSFSTPTGSTNEQYFGPGTRLTVT.

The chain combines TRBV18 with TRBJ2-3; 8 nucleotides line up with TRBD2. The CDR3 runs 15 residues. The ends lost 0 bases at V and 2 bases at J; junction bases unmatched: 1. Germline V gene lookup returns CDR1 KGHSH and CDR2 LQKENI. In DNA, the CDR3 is TGTGCCAGCTCACCACCGGGACTAGACACAGATACGCAGTATTTT. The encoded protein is CASSPPGLDTDTQYF.

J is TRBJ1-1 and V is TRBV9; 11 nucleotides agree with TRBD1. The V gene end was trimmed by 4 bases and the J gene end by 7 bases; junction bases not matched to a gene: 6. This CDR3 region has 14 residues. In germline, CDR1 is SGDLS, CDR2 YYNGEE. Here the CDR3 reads CASSSGQGAGEAFF. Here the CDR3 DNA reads TGTGCCAGCAGCTCCGGACAGGGGGCTGGTGAAGCTTTCTTT.